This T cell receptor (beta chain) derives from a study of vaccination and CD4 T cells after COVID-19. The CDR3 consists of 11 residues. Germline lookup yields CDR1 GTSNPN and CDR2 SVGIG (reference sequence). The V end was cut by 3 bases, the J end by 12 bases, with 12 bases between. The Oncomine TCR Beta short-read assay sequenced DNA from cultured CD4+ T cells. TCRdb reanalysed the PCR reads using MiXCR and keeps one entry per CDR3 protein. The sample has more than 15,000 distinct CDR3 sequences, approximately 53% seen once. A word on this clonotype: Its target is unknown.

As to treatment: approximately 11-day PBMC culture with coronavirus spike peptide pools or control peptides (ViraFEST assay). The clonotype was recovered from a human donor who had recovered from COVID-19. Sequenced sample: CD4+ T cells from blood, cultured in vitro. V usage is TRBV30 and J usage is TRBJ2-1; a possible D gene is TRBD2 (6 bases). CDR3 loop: CAWSPLGGQFF. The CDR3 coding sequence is TGTGCCTGGAGCCCGTTGGGAGGGCAGTTCTTC.